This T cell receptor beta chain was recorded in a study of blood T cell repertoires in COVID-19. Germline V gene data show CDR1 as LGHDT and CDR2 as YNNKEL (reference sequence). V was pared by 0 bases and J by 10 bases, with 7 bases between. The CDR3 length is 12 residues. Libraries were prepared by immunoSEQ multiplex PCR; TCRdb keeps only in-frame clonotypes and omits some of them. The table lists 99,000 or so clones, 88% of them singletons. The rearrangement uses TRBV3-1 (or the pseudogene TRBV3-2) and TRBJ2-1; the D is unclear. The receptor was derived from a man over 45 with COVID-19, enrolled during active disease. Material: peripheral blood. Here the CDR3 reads CASSQDWREQFF. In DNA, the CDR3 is TGTGCCAGCAGCCAAGATTGGCGGGAGCAGTTCTTC.